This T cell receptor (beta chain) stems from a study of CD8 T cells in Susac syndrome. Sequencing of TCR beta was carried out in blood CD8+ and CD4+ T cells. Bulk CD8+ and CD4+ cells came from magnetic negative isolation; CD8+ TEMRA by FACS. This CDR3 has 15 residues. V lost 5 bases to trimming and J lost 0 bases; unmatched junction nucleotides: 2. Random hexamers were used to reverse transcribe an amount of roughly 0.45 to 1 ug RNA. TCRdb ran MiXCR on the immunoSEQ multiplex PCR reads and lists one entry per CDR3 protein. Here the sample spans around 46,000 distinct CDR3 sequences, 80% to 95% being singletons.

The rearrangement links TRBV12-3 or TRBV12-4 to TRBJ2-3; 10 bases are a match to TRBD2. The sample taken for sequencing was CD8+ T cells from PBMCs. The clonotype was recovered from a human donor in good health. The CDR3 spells CASSKLAGSTDTQYF. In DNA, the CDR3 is TGTGCCAGCAGTAAACTAGCGGGAAGCACAGATACGCAGTATTTT.